These T cell receptor beta chains were read from a single sample in a study of neoadjuvant anti-PD-1 for oral cavity cancer. Data came from immunoSEQ multiplex PCR; TCRdb stores just in-frame clones and leaves some out. The sample lists approximately 83,000 clones; 84% were seen once. This material consisted of PBMCs, taken before nivolumab (anti-PD-1) treatment. The receptors stem from a person aged 35-79 years with oral cavity squamous cell carcinoma. Both conserved end residues are part of each CDR3. A D gene is named only where the DNA matches it firmly. Clone size is shown for a subset of rows, as once, few, many or a class of expanded clone.

TRBV9	TRBJ2-7	15	TRBD1	few	TGTGCCAGCAGCTCTCGGCAGGGGGCGGTCTACGAGCAGTACTTC	CASSSRQGAVYEQYF
TRBV14	TRBJ1-3	15	TRBD1	NA	TGTGCCAGCAGCCAACGACAGGGGTTTGGAAACACCATATATTTT	CASSQRQGFGNTIYF
TRBV30	TRBJ2-3	11	NA	NA	TGTGCCTGGCCGGGCTCGGATACGCAGTATTTT	CAWPGSDTQYF
TRBV15	TRBJ2-7	15	NA	NA	TGTGCCACCAGCAGACAAAGACAGAACACCTACGAGCAGTACTTC	CATSRQRQNTYEQYF
TRBV11-2	TRBJ1-2	15	TRBD1	once	TGTGCCAGCAGCTCGGGACAGGGGGGAGGCTATGGCTACACCTTC	CASSSGQGGGYGYTF
TRBV19	TRBJ1-3	15	NA	NA	TGTGCCAGTAGCCTTTCTACCGCGGCTGGAAACACCATATATTTT	CASSLSTAAGNTIYF
TRBV18	TRBJ2-7	19	TRBD2	NA	TGTGCCAGCTCACCTCTGACTAGCGGGACCTCCGCGGCCACCTACGAGCAGTACTTC	CASSPLTSGTSAATYEQYF
TRBV5-4	TRBJ2-2	16	NA	NA	TGTGCCAGCAGCCCTAGAGAGGGAGGAGGCACCGGGGAGCTGTTTTTT	CASSPREGGGTGELFF
TRBV5-1	TRBJ2-3	14	NA	NA	TGCGCCAGCAGCTTAGGCGGATTCACAGATACGCAGTATTTT	CASSLGGFTDTQYF
TRBV15	TRBJ2-1	16	TRBD2	few	TGTGCCACCAGCGTTCTTACTAGCGGGAGTGGGGATGAGCAGTTCTTC	CATSVLTSGSGDEQFF
TRBV5-5	TRBJ2-3	15	NA	NA	TGTGCCAGCAGCTTGGCCCCGGGCCAAGTAGAGACGCAGTATTTT	CASSLAPGQVETQYF
TRBV7-2	TRBJ1-5	16	TRBD1	few	TGTGCCAGCAGCCGCGAGGGACAGGCCGCGACTCAGCCCCAGCATTTT	CASSREGQAATQPQHF
TRBV19	TRBJ1-5	14	NA	once	TGTGCCAGTAGAGTACAGAATAGCAATCAGCCCCAGCATTTT	CASRVQNSNQPQHF
TRBV6-5	TRBJ2-1	15	TRBD1	once	TGTGCCAGCAGCCGGGGACAGGGGGGCTACAATGAGCAGTTCTTC	CASSRGQGGYNEQFF
TRBV11-2	TRBJ2-7	15	TRBD1	NA	TGTGCCAGCAGCTTAGCAGGGACAGGGAGCTACGAGCAGTACTTC	CASSLAGTGSYEQYF
TRBV18	TRBJ1-1	16	NA	NA	TGTGCCAGCTCACCAATAGGACAGCTCTCCCTGCCTGAAGCTTTCTTT	CASSPIGQLSLPEAFF
TRBV10-3	TRBJ2-7	14	TRBD2	NA	TGTGCCATCAGTGTCGGAGCGGGAGAGAACGAGCAGTACTTC	CAISVGAGENEQYF
TRBV19	TRBJ1-2	17	NA	few	TGTGCCAGTAGTTCCCGGGGCAGGGACGACAGGCGCTATGGCTACACCTTC	CASSSRGRDDRRYGYTF
TRBV19	TRBJ1-5	16	TRBD1	NA	TGTGCCAGTACCAATACAGGGGGCCTTGGCAATCAGCCCCAGCATTTT	CASTNTGGLGNQPQHF
TRBV6-6	TRBJ2-1	15	TRBD1	NA	TGTGCCAGCAGTCCGGACAGGGGAGTTTACAATGAGCAGTTCTTC	CASSPDRGVYNEQFF
TRBV5-1	TRBJ2-2	14	NA	NA	TGCGCCAGCAGCTTTCCTAGCAACACCGGGGAGCTGTTTTTT	CASSFPSNTGELFF
TRBV5-8	TRBJ1-3	16	NA	few	TGTGCCAGCAGCTGGGGGGCGTCTATTTCTGGAAACACCATATATTTT	CASSWGASISGNTIYF
TRBV7-9	TRBJ1-5	13	NA	NA	TGTGCCAGCAGCTTGTCGTTCGATCAGCCCCAGCATTTT	CASSLSFDQPQHF
TRBV29-1	TRBJ2-3	13	NA	NA	TGCAGCGTGCACAGGGTTAGGGCAGATACGCAGTATTTT	CSVHRVRADTQYF
TRBV11-3	TRBJ2-1	13	NA	NA	TGTGCCAGCAGCTTAAACGCAGTCGGTGAGCAGTTCTTC	CASSLNAVGEQFF
TRBV19	TRBJ2-5	14	TRBD2	many	TGTGCCAGTAGTGCCAGCGGGGGGTCAGAGACCCAGTACTTC	CASSASGGSETQYF
TRBV4-1	TRBJ1-5	14	NA	NA	TGCGCCAGCAGCCAAGGCCTCGGATATCAGCCCCAGCATTTT	CASSQGLGYQPQHF
TRBV19	TRBJ2-5	15	NA	NA	TGTGCCAGTAGTATGGGTCGGGGTAGGCAAGAGACCCAGTACTTC	CASSMGRGRQETQYF
TRBV7-6	TRBJ1-1	13	NA	NA	TGTGCCAGCAGCTGGGCGCTGAACACTGAAGCTTTCTTT	CASSWALNTEAFF
TRBV6-6	TRBJ1-2	16	NA	NA	TGTGCCAGCAGTTACTCGAAGTTCGCAGATAACTATGGCTACACCTTC	CASSYSKFADNYGYTF
TRBV30	TRBJ1-3	13	NA	NA	TGTGCCTGGGGGGGGGACCCTGGAAACACCATATATTTT	CAWGGDPGNTIYF
TRBV28	TRBJ2-6	17	NA	NA	TGTGCCAGCTGGGGTAGAGGGGGGGCCTCTGGGGCCAACGTCCTGACTTTC	CASWGRGGASGANVLTF
TRBV15	TRBJ2-7	14	NA	once	TGTGCCACCAGCAGAGCTGGACAGATCGACGAGCAGTACTTC	CATSRAGQIDEQYF
TRBV6-5	TRBJ2-7	15	NA	NA	TGTGCCAGCAGTCGGGTCTCCGGGACTCCCTACGAGCAGTACTTC	CASSRVSGTPYEQYF
TRBV11-2	TRBJ2-7	12	NA	NA	TGTGCCAGCAGCTCAAGCTCCTACGAGCAGTACTTC	CASSSSSYEQYF
TRBV6-6	TRBJ1-2	12	NA	once	TGTGCCAGCAGTAGTGAGGGATATGGCTACACCTTC	CASSSEGYGYTF
TRBV2	TRBJ2-2	15	TRBD2	NA	TGTGCCAGCAGGGCACTAGCGGCGAACACCGGGGAGCTGTTTTTT	CASRALAANTGELFF
TRBV9	TRBJ2-1	16	TRBD2	NA	TGTGCCAGCAGCGTAGGGGTAGCGGGAGGGCCGGGTGAGCAGTTCTTC	CASSVGVAGGPGEQFF
TRBV5-1	TRBJ1-1	16	TRBD1	few	TGCGCCAGCAGCCTAGACAGGGCGGCGGGGAACACTGAAGCTTTCTTT	CASSLDRAAGNTEAFF
TRBV19	TRBJ2-5	15	NA	NA	TGTGCCAGTAGTGACGGACAGCACAACCAAGAGACCCAGTACTTC	CASSDGQHNQETQYF
TRBV6-5	TRBJ2-1	16	TRBD2	NA	TGTGCCAGCAGTTTGACTAGCGGGATGGAATACAATGAGCAGTTCTTC	CASSLTSGMEYNEQFF
TRBV19	TRBJ2-5	15	TRBD2	few	TGTGCCAGTAGTACAGGGAGGACTAGTAAAGAGACCCAGTACTTC	CASSTGRTSKETQYF
TRBV10-3	TRBJ2-7	14	NA	NA	TGTGCCATCAGTGAGGTCGGGACCGCCTACGAGCAGTACTTC	CAISEVGTAYEQYF
TRBV5-1	TRBJ1-3	14	NA	NA	TGCGCCAGCAGCTTGTGGGGCTCTGGAAACACCATATATTTT	CASSLWGSGNTIYF
TRBV27	TRBJ2-1	15	NA	NA	TGTGCCAGCAGCCATGGACAGGGAGGGTACAATGAGCAGTTCTTC	CASSHGQGGYNEQFF
TRBV7-8	TRBJ2-7	17	TRBD1	NA	TGTGCCAGCAGCCTCCCATCCCGGACAGGAAAGAACTACGAGCAGTACTTC	CASSLPSRTGKNYEQYF